The 3 T cell receptor beta chains listed next were all sequenced from one sample in a study of T cells in localized non-small cell lung cancer. This table comes from immunoSEQ multiplex PCR, and its TCRdb copy is limited to in-frame clones, with some not included. The table includes under 2,000 clones, 20% to 25% detected once. The sample in question was lung tumor tissue, obtained before any cancer treatment. These receptors originate from a male donor aged 60 or older with stage I lung adenocarcinoma.

The CDR3 DNA is TGCGCCAGCAGCTTGGGACCGACGATCTCTGGAAACACCATATATTTT. This sequence encodes CASSLGPTISGNTIYF. The chain links TRBV5-1 to TRBJ1-3, with D unresolved. This CDR3 comprises 16 residues. V lost 0 bases and J 0 bases, leaving 10 bases between the germline ends. CDR1 is SGHRS, CDR2 YFSETQ, per germline.

The chain uses TRBV18 and TRBJ2-5; TRBD2 aligns across 7 bases. The CDR3 contains 15 residues. Germline trimming cut 6 bases from V and 0 bases from J; bases unmatched to any gene: 7. In germline, CDR1 is KGHSH, CDR2 LQKENI. The CDR3 is CASSRKGTNQETQYF. The DNA for the CDR3 is TGTGCCAGCTCCAGGAAGGGGACTAACCAAGAGACCCAGTACTTC.

The chain uses TRBV6-8 and TRBJ2-7; D not resolved. This CDR3 has 13 amino acids. Trimming shortened V by 7 bases and J by 2 bases, and 12 bases separated the two germline ends. Germline loops: CDR1 MNHGY, CDR2 SAAAGT. The CDR3 DNA reads TGTGCCAGCACCCTCGAGAATACCTACGAGCAGTACTTC. Translating gives CASTLENTYEQYF.